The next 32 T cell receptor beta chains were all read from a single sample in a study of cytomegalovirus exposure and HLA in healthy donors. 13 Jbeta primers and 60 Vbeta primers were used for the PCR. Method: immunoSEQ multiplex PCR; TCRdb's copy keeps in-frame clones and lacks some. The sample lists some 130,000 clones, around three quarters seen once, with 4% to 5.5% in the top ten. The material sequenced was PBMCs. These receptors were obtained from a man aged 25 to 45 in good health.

CDR3 sequence reads: CASSRRENTEAFF. In DNA, the CDR3 is TGTGCCAGTAGTAGGAGAGAGAACACTGAAGCTTTCTTT. The V and J genes are TRBV19 and TRBJ1-1; D remains ambiguous. Germline assignment: CDR1 LNHDA and CDR2 SQIVND (reference sequence). This CDR3 comprises 13 residues. The germline V and J ends were trimmed by 4 bases and 1 base, with 7 bases remaining between them.

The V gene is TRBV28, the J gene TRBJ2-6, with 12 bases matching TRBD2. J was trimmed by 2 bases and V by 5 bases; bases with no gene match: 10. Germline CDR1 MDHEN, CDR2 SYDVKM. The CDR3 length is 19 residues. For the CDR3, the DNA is TGTGCCAGCAGTCCCCGGACTAGCGGGGCCAACCCTGGGGCCAACGTCCTGACTTTC. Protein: CASSPRTSGANPGANVLTF.

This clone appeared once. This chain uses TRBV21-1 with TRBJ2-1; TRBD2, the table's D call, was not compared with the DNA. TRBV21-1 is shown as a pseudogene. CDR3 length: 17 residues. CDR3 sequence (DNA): TGTGCCAGCAGCCAAGCGGGACTAACTCCGTACAACAATGAGCAGTTCTTC. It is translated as CASSQAGLTPYNNEQFF.

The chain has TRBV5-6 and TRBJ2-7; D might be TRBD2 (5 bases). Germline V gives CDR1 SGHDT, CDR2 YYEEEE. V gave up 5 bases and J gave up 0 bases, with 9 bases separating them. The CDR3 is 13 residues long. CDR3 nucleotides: TGTGCCAGCAGTTCGGGGAACTCCTACGAGCAGTACTTC. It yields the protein CASSSGNSYEQYF.

In DNA, the CDR3 is TGTGCCAGCAGTTACCGGGACAGGGGGCTCGAAAAACTGTTTTTT. Protein product: CASSYRDRGLEKLFF. This chain uses TRBV28 with TRBJ1-4, with TRBD1 matching 12 bases. This CDR3 comprises 15 residues. CDR1 is MDHEN and CDR2 is SYDVKM in the germline V gene. J gave up 8 bases and V 4 bases, and 5 bases lay outside the gene matches.

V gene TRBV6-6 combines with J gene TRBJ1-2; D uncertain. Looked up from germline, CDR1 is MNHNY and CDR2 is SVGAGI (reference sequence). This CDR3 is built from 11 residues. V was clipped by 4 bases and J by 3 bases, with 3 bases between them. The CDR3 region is CASSSDYGYTF. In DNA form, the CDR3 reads TGTGCCAGCAGTTCCGACTATGGCTACACCTTC.

This chain's CDR3 is CASSLVSQETQYF. For the CDR3, the DNA is TGTGCCAGCAGCTTGGTCTCCCAAGAGACCCAGTACTTC. This chain joins TRBV5-5 and TRBJ2-5, with D unresolved. The CDR3 sequence is 13 residues long. Trimming shortened V by 0 bases and J by 1 base, and 4 bases separated the two germline ends. From germline, CDR1 is SGHKS and CDR2 YYEKEE (reference sequence).

The DNA for the CDR3 is TGTGCCAGCAACCGCCCAAGCTCCTACGAGCAGTACTTC. It specifies CASNRPSSYEQYF. This chain joins TRBV5-6 and TRBJ2-5; D ambiguous. The closer fit of TRBJ2-7 to the DNA end suggests the J call may be wrong. This CDR3 has 13 amino acids. Germline V gene sequence: CDR1 SGHDT, CDR2 YYEEEE.

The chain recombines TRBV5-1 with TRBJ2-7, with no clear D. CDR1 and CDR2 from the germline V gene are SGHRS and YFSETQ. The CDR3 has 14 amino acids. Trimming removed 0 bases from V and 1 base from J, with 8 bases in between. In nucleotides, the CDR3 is TGCGCCAGCAGCTTGGGAACACCATCCTACGAGCAGTACTTC. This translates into CASSLGTPSYEQYF.

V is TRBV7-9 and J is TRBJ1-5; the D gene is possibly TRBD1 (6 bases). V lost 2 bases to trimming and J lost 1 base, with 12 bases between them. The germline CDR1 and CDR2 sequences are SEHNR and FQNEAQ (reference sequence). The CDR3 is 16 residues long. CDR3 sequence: CASSLQQGRSNQPQHF. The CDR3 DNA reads TGTGCCAGCAGCTTACAACAGGGACGGAGCAATCAGCCCCAGCATTTT.

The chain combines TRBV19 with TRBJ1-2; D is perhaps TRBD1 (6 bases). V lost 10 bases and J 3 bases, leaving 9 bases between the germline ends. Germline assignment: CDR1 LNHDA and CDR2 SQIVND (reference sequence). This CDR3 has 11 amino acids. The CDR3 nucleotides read TGTGCCACCACAGGGTACTATGGCTACACCTTC. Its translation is CATTGYYGYTF.

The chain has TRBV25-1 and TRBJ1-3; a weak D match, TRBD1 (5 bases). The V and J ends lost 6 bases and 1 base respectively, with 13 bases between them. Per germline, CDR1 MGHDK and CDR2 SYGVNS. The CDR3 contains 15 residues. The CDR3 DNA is TGTGCCAGCAGCGCAACAGGAAGTTCTGGAAACACCATATATTTT. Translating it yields CASSATGSSGNTIYF.

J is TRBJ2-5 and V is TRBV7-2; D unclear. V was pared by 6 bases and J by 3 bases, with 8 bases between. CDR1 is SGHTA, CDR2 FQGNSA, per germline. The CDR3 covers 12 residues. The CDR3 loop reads CASRRGEETQYF. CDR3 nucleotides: TGTGCCAGCAGACGCGGTGAAGAGACCCAGTACTTC. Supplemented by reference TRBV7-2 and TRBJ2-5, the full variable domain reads GAGVSQSPSNKVTEKGKDVELRCDPISGHTALYWYRQSLGQGLEFLIYFQGNSAPDKSGLPSDRFSAERTGGSVSTLTIQRTQQEDSAVYLCASRRGEETQYFGPGTRLLVL.

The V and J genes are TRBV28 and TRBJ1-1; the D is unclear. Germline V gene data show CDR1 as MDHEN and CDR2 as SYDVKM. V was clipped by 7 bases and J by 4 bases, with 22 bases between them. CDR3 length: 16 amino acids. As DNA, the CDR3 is TGTGCCAGCAACCCCGTTTCGGGTCCCACGGGCACTGAAGCTTTCTTT. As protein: CASNPVSGPTGTEAFF.

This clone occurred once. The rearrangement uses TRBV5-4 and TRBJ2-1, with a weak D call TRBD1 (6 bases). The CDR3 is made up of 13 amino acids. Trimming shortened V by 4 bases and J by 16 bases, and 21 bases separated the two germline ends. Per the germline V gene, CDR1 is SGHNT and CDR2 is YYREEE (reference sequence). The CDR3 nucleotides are TGTGCCAGCAGCCCATTCACCGGGACACCTGGATTCTTC. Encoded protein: CASSPFTGTPGFF.

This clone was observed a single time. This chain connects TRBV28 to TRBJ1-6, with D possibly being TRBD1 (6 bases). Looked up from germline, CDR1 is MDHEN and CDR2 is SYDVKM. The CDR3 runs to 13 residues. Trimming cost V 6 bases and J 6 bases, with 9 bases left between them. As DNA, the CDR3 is TGTGCCAGCAGCGAGGGGGTTAATTCACCCCTCCACTTT. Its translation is CASSEGVNSPLHF.

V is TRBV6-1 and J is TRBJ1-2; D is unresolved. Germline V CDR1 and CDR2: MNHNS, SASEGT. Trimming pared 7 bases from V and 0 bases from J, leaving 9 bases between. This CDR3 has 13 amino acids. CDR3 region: CASKYSSNYGYTF. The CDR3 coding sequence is TGTGCCAGCAAGTACAGTTCTAACTATGGCTACACCTTC.

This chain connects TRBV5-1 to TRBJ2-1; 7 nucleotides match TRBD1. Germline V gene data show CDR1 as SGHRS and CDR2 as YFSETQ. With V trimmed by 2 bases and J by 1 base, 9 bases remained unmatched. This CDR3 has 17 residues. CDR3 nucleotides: TGCGCCAGCAGCTTCGGACAGGCCCCGTATTCCTACAATGAGCAGTTCTTC. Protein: CASSFGQAPYSYNEQFF.

CDR3 protein: CASSRRSNTEAFF. The CDR3 DNA follows: TGTGCCAGCAGCCGAAGGAGTAACACTGAAGCTTTCTTT. V gene TRBV6-1 combines with J gene TRBJ1-1; D call uncertain. The CDR3 covers 13 residues. The V end lost 6 bases, the J end lost 2 bases, and 10 bases lay between the germline ends. CDR1 and CDR2 (germline): MNHNS, SASEGT.

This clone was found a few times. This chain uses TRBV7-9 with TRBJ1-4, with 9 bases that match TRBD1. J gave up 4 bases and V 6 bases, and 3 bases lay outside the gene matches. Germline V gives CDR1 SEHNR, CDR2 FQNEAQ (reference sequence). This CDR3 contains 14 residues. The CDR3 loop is CASRTGGVNEKLFF. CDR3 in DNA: TGTGCCAGCAGGACAGGGGGGGTTAATGAAAAACTGTTTTTT.

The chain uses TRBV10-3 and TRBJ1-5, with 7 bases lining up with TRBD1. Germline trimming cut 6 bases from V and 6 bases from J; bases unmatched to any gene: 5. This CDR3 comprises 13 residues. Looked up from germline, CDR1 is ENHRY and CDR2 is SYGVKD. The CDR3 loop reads CAIRDRAGQPQHF. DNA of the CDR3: TGTGCCATCAGAGACAGGGCTGGTCAGCCCCAGCATTTT.

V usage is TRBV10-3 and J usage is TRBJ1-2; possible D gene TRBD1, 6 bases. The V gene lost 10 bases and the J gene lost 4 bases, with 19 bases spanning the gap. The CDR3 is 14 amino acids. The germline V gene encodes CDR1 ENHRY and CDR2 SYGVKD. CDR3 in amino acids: CATATGAQAYGYTF. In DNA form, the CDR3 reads TGTGCCACCGCGACAGGAGCACAAGCCTATGGCTACACCTTC.

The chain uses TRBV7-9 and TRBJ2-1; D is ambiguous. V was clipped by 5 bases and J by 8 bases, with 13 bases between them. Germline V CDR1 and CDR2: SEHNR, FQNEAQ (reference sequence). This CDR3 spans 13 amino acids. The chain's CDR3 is CASSLRSLDEQFF. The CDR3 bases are TGTGCCAGCAGCCTTCGGAGCTTGGATGAGCAGTTCTTC.

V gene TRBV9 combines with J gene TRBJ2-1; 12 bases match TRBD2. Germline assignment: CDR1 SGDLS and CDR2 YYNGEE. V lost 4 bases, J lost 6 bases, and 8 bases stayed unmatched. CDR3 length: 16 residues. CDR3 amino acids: CASSPLAGGPGNEQFF. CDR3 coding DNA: TGTGCCAGCAGCCCCCTAGCGGGAGGGCCGGGCAATGAGCAGTTCTTC.

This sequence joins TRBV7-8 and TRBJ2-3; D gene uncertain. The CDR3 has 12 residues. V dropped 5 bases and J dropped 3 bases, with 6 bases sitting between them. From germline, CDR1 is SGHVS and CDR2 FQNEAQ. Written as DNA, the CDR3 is TGTGCCAGCAGCGGGCCAACAGATACGCAGTATTTT. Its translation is CASSGPTDTQYF.

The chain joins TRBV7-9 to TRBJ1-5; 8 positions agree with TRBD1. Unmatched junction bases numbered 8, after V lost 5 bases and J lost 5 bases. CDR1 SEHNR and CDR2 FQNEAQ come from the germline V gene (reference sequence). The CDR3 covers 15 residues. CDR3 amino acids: CASSADREADQPQHF. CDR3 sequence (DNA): TGTGCCAGCAGCGCGGACAGGGAGGCGGATCAGCCCCAGCATTTT.

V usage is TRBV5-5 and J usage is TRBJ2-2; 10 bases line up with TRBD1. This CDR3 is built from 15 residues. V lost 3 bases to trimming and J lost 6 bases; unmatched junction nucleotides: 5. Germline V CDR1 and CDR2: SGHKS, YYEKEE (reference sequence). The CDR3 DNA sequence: TGTGCCAGCAGCTCGGGACAGGGGTTCTCCGGGGAGCTGTTTTTT. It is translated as CASSSGQGFSGELFF. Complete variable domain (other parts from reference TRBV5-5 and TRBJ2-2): DAGVTQSPTHLIKTRGQQVTLRCSPISGHKSVSWYQQVLGQGPQFIFQYYEKEERGRGNFPDRFSARQFPNYSSELNVNALLLGDSALYLCASSSGQGFSGELFFGEGSRLTVL.

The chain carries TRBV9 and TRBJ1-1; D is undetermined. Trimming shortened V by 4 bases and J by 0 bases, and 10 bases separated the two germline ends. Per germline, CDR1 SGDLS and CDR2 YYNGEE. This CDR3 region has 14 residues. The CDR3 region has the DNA TGTGCCAGCAGCCCCCAATACATGAACACTGAAGCTTTCTTT. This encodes CASSPQYMNTEAFF.

The CDR3 region is CASRAVSGGVKLFF. CDR3 coding DNA: TGTGCCAGCAGGGCAGTTTCAGGGGGCGTAAAACTGTTTTTT. The rearrangement links TRBV28 to TRBJ1-4; 8 bases are a match to TRBD1. The CDR3 consists of 14 residues. The trim removed 6 bases at V and 10 bases at J, leaving 10 bases unmatched. Germline V lookup: CDR1 MDHEN, CDR2 SYDVKM.

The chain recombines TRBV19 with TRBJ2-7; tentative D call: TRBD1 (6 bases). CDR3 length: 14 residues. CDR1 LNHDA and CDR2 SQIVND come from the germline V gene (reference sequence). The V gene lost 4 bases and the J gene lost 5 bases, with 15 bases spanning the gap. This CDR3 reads CASSRLDSSNEQYF. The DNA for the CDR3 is TGTGCCAGTAGTAGGTTGGACAGTTCAAACGAGCAGTACTTC.

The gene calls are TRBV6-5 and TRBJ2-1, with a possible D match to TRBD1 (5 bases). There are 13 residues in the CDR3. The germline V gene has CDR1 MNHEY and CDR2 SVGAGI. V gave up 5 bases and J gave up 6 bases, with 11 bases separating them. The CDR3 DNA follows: TGTGCCAGCAGTGTCAGGGTGTTCAATGAGCAGTTCTTC. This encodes CASSVRVFNEQFF.

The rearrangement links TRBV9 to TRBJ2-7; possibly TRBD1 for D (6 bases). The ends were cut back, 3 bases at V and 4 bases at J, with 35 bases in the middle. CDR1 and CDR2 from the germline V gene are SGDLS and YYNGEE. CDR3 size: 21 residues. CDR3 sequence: CASSAQMYVLAGDLLGYEQYF. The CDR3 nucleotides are TGTGCCAGCAGCGCTCAAATGTACGTACTCGCAGGGGACCTCCTCGGGTACGAGCAGTACTTC.